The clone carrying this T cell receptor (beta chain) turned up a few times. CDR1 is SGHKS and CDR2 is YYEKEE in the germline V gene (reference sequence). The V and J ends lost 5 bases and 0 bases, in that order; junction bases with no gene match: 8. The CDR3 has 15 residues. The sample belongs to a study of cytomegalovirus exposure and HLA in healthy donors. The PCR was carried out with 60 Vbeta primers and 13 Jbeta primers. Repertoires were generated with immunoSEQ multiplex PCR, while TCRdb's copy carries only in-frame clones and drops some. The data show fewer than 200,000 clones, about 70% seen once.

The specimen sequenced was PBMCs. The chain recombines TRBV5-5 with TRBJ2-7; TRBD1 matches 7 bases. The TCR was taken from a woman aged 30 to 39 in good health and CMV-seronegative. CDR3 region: CASSSDRALSYEQYF. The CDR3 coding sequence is TGTGCCAGCAGTTCAGACAGGGCACTCTCCTACGAGCAGTACTTC.